This T cell receptor beta chain was recorded in a study of tumor-infiltrating lymphocytes in primary liver carcinoma. Study information: Sample yields of productive TCRbeta reads, ranging from roughly 3.65 to 8 million, were similar across tissue types.

Turning to this clonotype: Its antigen is unknown. A read error may account for a junction end that differs from germline.

With a constant-region primer, TCR beta cDNA was made from approximately 500 ng of total RNA. Nested multiplex PCR, run for three rounds with slightly modified ARM-PCR, yielded TCR beta libraries. TCRdb used MiXCR to reprocess the multiplex PCR reads, holding one entry per CDR3 protein. The table includes approximately 330,000 distinct CDR3 sequences, 65% detected once. Overall study results and limits: Tumor tissue displayed a significantly greater top-250-clone fraction than blood (p = 0.039). Tumor region pairs overlapped more than did tumor-adjacent and tumor-blood pairs.

Germline DNA was also extracted, and blood RNA was taken from unsorted whole blood. The collection of about 4.4 milliliters of peripheral blood preceded surgery. Sequencing was carried out using peripheral blood. The receptor's source is a man aged 35 to 55 with primary liver carcinoma and hepatitis B virus infection.

The CDR3: CASRLSTTNEKLSF. The CDR3 nucleotides are TGTGCCAGCAGGCTGTCTACAACTAATGAAAAACTGTCTTTT. The gene calls are TRBV5-5 and TRBJ1-4, with D unclear. Germline V CDR1 and CDR2: SGHKS, YYEKEE (reference sequence). The CDR3 contains 14 residues.